The 5 T cell receptor beta chains below all came from one sample that was sequenced in a study of CD8 T cells in ankylosing spondylitis. The antigens for these receptors are not known. TCRdb re-derived calls from the 5' RACE reads in MiXCR, one entry per CDR3 protein. The sample lists 200,000 to 250,000 distinct CDR3 sequences, around 16% occurring once. Points from the study as a whole: What appeared characteristic of ankylosing spondylitis blood was a TCR beta motif of seven to nine highly homologous variants.

Sequencing used blood, either unsorted or a sorted T cell fraction (not recorded which). These receptors all come from a male donor with ankylosing spondylitis.

The chain has TRBV4-2 and TRBJ2-1; D might be TRBD2 (6 bases). The V and J ends lost 0 bases and 6 bases respectively, with 12 bases between them. The length of the CDR3 is 15 residues. Looked up from germline, CDR1 is LGHNA and CDR2 is YNFKEQ. CDR3 protein: CASSQDPGRANEQFF. The CDR3 DNA sequence: TGTGCCAGCAGCCAAGATCCCGGGAGAGCCAATGAGCAGTTCTTC.

This chain joins TRBV2 and TRBJ2-7; 7 positions agree with TRBD2. Germline CDR1 reads SNHLY; CDR2 reads FYNNEI. The CDR3 runs to 14 residues. Germline trimming cut 7 bases from V and 2 bases from J; bases unmatched to any gene: 8. The CDR3 DNA sequence: TGTGCCAGCACCGAAGCGGGGAGCACCTACGAGCAGTACTTC. This translates into CASTEAGSTYEQYF.

This clonotype has a handful of counts. The CDR3 region is CASSWKTSGSETQYF. As DNA, the CDR3 is TGTGCCAGCAGTTGGAAGACTAGCGGGAGTGAGACCCAGTACTTC. The chain links TRBV6-2 or TRBV6-3 to TRBJ2-5; 12 bases align to TRBD2. The CDR3 loop spans 15 amino acids. Germline V gene data show CDR1 as MNHEY and CDR2 as SVGEGT. After removal of 4 bases from V and 5 bases from J, the junction contained 5 bases not matched to a gene.

This clonotype was recorded at least ten times. The chain uses TRBV12-3 or TRBV12-4 and TRBJ2-1; D is unclear. V was cut by 5 bases and J by 9 bases, with 8 bases left in between. There are 11 residues in the CDR3. Here the CDR3 DNA reads TGTGCCAGCAGTCACACGAGTGAGCAGTTCTTC. Translation gives CASSHTSEQFF.

This clonotype was counted a few times. The V and J genes are TRBV20-1 and TRBJ2-7; TRBD2 aligns across 10 bases. The length of the CDR3 is 14 residues. CDR1 and CDR2 from the germline V gene are DFQATT and SNEGSKA (reference sequence). V shed 4 bases, J shed 6 bases, and the junction held 9 bases outside the gene matches. The DNA for the CDR3 is TGCAGTGCTACCTGGCTAGCGGGAGAATTCGAGCAGTACTTC. Translating it yields CSATWLAGEFEQYF.